Below, one TCR beta chain is given with its context. The antigen remains undetermined. The sample comes from a study of cytomegalovirus exposure and HLA in healthy donors. The CDR3 is 13 residues long. Germline loops: CDR1 SGHRS, CDR2 YFSETQ. V shed 5 bases and J shed 0 bases, with 8 bases lying between them. Whole-study findings and limits: The availability of immune exposure information extended only to CMV serostatus.

The PCR had 60 Vbeta and 13 Jbeta primers. Sequencing was performed with immunoSEQ multiplex PCR; in TCRdb, only in-frame clones are kept and a portion is missing. The table includes around 80,000 clones, about three quarters detected once. Sequencing was done on a sample of PBMCs. The source is a man aged 35 to 55 in good health and CMV-seronegative. V usage is TRBV5-1 and J usage is TRBJ1-1, with D possibly TRBD1 on 6 matching bases. The DNA for the CDR3 is TGCGCCAGCAGAAGGGGGTTGAACACTGAAGCTTTCTTT. Amino acid sequence: CASRRGLNTEAFF.